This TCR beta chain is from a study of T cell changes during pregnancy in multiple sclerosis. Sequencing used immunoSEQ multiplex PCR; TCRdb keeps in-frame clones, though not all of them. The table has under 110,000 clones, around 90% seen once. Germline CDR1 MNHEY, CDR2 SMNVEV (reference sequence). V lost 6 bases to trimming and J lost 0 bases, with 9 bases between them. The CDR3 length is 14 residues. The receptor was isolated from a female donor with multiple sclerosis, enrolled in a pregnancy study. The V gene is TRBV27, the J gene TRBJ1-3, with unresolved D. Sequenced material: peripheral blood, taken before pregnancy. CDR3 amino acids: CASSPSSSGNTIYF. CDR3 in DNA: TGTGCCAGCAGCCCCTCTAGCTCTGGAAACACCATATATTTT.